A selection of T cell receptor beta chains follows, all from one sample in a study of blood T cell repertoires in COVID-19. Only in-frame clones appear in the TCRdb table, and some are missing; sequencing was by immunoSEQ multiplex PCR. The sample contains some 110,000 clones, around 83% of which appear only once. Source material: peripheral blood. These receptors came from a woman older than 75 with active or convalescent COVID-19. The CDR3 runs from the conserved cysteine through the conserved F or W. A D gene is named only where the DNA matches it firmly. Rows give clone size only sometimes, using once, few, many, or a class for an expanded clone.

clone size: .
D gene: .
V gene: TRBV24-1
J gene: TRBJ2-1
CDR3 DNA: TGTGCCACCAGTACCCTCAGGGGTGGGGATGAGCAGTTCTTC
CDR3 protein: CATSTLRGGDEQFF

clone size: .
D gene: .
V gene: TRBV19
J gene: TRBJ1-4
CDR3 DNA: TGTGCCAGTAGTATAACAGGGACGGCAACTAATGAAAAACTGTTTTTT
CDR3 protein: CASSITGTATNEKLFF

clone size: .
D gene: .
V gene: TRBV6-4
J gene: TRBJ2-1
CDR3 DNA: TGTGCCAGCGCAAACGGGAACTCCTACAATGAGCAGTTCTTC
CDR3 protein: CASANGNSYNEQFF

clone size: .
D gene: .
V gene: TRBV5-8
J gene: TRBJ1-2
CDR3 DNA: TGTGCCAGCAGCTTGGCCCCCGGACTTAACTATGGCTACACCTTC
CDR3 protein: CASSLAPGLNYGYTF

clone size: .
D gene: .
V gene: TRBV10-3
J gene: TRBJ2-7
CDR3 DNA: TGTGCCATCAGTGAGTCGAGAGGCGTTGGGGCCTCCTACGAGCAGTACTTC
CDR3 protein: CAISESRGVGASYEQYF

clone size: few
D gene: .
V gene: TRBV7-3
J gene: TRBJ1-1
CDR3 DNA: TGTGCCAGCAGCTTAAGTCGAGCCGGGGGAAACACTGAAGCTTTCTTT
CDR3 protein: CASSLSRAGGNTEAFF

clone size: .
D gene: .
V gene: TRBV6-6
J gene: TRBJ1-1
CDR3 DNA: TGTGCCAGCAACCTCCCCGGGGTGAGGGGGACTGAAGCTTTCTTT
CDR3 protein: CASNLPGVRGTEAFF

clone size: .
D gene: .
V gene: TRBV2
J gene: TRBJ1-2
CDR3 DNA: TGTGCCAGCAGTGTGAGACAGATGGATGGCTACACCTTC
CDR3 protein: CASSVRQMDGYTF

clone size: .
D gene: .
V gene: TRBV12-3/TRBV12-4
J gene: TRBJ1-1
CDR3 DNA: TGTGCCAGCAGTCTCTCAGGTAACGCTGAAGCTTTCTTT
CDR3 protein: CASSLSGNAEAFF

clone size: .
D gene: TRBD1
V gene: TRBV5-8
J gene: TRBJ1-2
CDR3 DNA: TGTGCCAGCAGCTTGGCGCCCGACAGGGATCGGGGCTACACCTTC
CDR3 protein: CASSLAPDRDRGYTF

clone size: .
D gene: .
V gene: TRBV7-9
J gene: TRBJ1-6
CDR3 DNA: TGTGCCAGCAGCCCCGGACAGAACAATTCACCCCTCCACTTT
CDR3 protein: CASSPGQNNSPLHF

clone size: few
D gene: .
V gene: TRBV6-1
J gene: TRBJ1-5
CDR3 DNA: TGTGCCAGCAGTGATCAGGGCCGGTATCAGCCCCAGCATTTT
CDR3 protein: CASSDQGRYQPQHF

clone size: .
D gene: TRBD1
V gene: TRBV5-1
J gene: TRBJ2-5
CDR3 DNA: TGCGCCAGCAGCCCAGGACAGGGGTTTGGGGAGACCCAGTACTTC
CDR3 protein: CASSPGQGFGETQYF

clone size: .
D gene: .
V gene: TRBV29-1
J gene: TRBJ1-1
CDR3 DNA: TGCAGCGTTGAAGATATGACAGTGAACACTGAAGCTTTCTTT
CDR3 protein: CSVEDMTVNTEAFF

clone size: .
D gene: .
V gene: TRBV9
J gene: TRBJ1-5
CDR3 DNA: TGTGCCAGCAGCGTAGTGGTCAGGGCAGGGGATCAGCCCCAGCATTTT
CDR3 protein: CASSVVVRAGDQPQHF

clone size: .
D gene: TRBD2
V gene: TRBV19
J gene: TRBJ2-1
CDR3 DNA: TGTGCCAGTACCAGCCCAGGAGGACTAGCGGGAGGTAGAAATGAGCAGTTCTTC
CDR3 protein: CASTSPGGLAGGRNEQFF

clone size: .
D gene: .
V gene: TRBV29-1
J gene: TRBJ2-1
CDR3 DNA: TGCAGCGGGACTGTGAGTTCCTACAATGAGCAGTTCTTC
CDR3 protein: CSGTVSSYNEQFF

clone size: .
D gene: .
V gene: TRBV10-3
J gene: TRBJ2-3
CDR3 DNA: TGTGCCATCAGTGACCGGGACAACACGCAGTATTTT
CDR3 protein: CAISDRDNTQYF

clone size: .
D gene: .
V gene: TRBV28
J gene: TRBJ1-6
CDR3 DNA: TGTGCCAGCAGTGGGAGCTTGGCGATTGATAATTCACCCCTCCACTTT
CDR3 protein: CASSGSLAIDNSPLHF

clone size: .
D gene: TRBD2
V gene: TRBV28
J gene: TRBJ2-5
CDR3 DNA: TGTGCCAGCAGCCCATGGGGGGGCCAAGAGACCCAGTACTTC
CDR3 protein: CASSPWGGQETQYF

clone size: few
D gene: .
V gene: TRBV28
J gene: TRBJ1-2
CDR3 DNA: TGTGCCAGCAGCAGGCTTGACTATGGCTACACCTTC
CDR3 protein: CASSRLDYGYTF

clone size: once
D gene: TRBD2
V gene: TRBV11-2
J gene: TRBJ2-3
CDR3 DNA: TGTGCCAGCAGCTCCATTAGCGGGAGGGCAGATACGCAGTATTTT
CDR3 protein: CASSSISGRADTQYF

clone size: .
D gene: TRBD1
V gene: TRBV5-1
J gene: TRBJ1-2
CDR3 DNA: TGCGCCAGCAGCCCATCGGGACAGGGCTCGGGCTACACCTTC
CDR3 protein: CASSPSGQGSGYTF

clone size: .
D gene: TRBD1
V gene: TRBV28
J gene: TRBJ1-3
CDR3 DNA: TGTGCCAGCTCGGGAGGGGGCAATTCTGGAAACACCATATATTTT
CDR3 protein: CASSGGGNSGNTIYF

clone size: .
D gene: .
V gene: TRBV5-1
J gene: TRBJ1-3
CDR3 DNA: TGCGCCAGCAGATCCGGGTCTGGAAACACCATATATTTT
CDR3 protein: CASRSGSGNTIYF

clone size: .
D gene: TRBD2
V gene: TRBV6-2/TRBV6-3
J gene: TRBJ2-3
CDR3 DNA: TGTGCCAGCAGTTACTCGGTCCGACAGCGGGGGCGCACAGATACGCAGTATTTT
CDR3 protein: CASSYSVRQRGRTDTQYF

clone size: .
D gene: TRBD1
V gene: TRBV2
J gene: TRBJ1-1
CDR3 DNA: TGTGCCAGCAGGTACAGGGGGCGGACGAACACTGAAGCTTTCTTT
CDR3 protein: CASRYRGRTNTEAFF

clone size: .
D gene: .
V gene: TRBV7-3
J gene: TRBJ2-2
CDR3 DNA: TGTGCCAGCAGCTCTATAGCCACCGGGGAGCTGTTTTTT
CDR3 protein: CASSSIATGELFF

clone size: .
D gene: .
V gene: TRBV6-6
J gene: TRBJ2-3
CDR3 DNA: TGTGCCAGCAGTTCTCCGGGAAGCACAGATACGCAGTATTTT
CDR3 protein: CASSSPGSTDTQYF

clone size: .
D gene: TRBD1
V gene: TRBV10-3
J gene: TRBJ2-7
CDR3 DNA: TGTGCCATCAGTGAGTCAAGGGACAGGGGCGGGGAGCAGTACTTC
CDR3 protein: CAISESRDRGGEQYF

clone size: .
D gene: .
V gene: TRBV18
J gene: TRBJ2-3
CDR3 DNA: TGTGCCAGCTCACCACCGATCGGCAGAGCGGATACGCAGTATTTT
CDR3 protein: CASSPPIGRADTQYF

clone size: few
D gene: TRBD1
V gene: TRBV2
J gene: TRBJ2-5
CDR3 DNA: TGTGCCAGCAGCCGACAGGGGTGGCAAGAGACCCAGTACTTC
CDR3 protein: CASSRQGWQETQYF

clone size: .
D gene: TRBD1
V gene: TRBV10-3
J gene: TRBJ1-1
CDR3 DNA: TGTGCCATCAGTGGAATCGATAGACAGGGTCGAGCTTTCTTT
CDR3 protein: CAISGIDRQGRAFF

clone size: .
D gene: .
V gene: TRBV24-1
J gene: TRBJ2-1
CDR3 DNA: TGTGCCACCAGTGACACAGGGTTTCGCAATGAGCAGTTCTTC
CDR3 protein: CATSDTGFRNEQFF

clone size: once
D gene: TRBD1
V gene: TRBV7-2
J gene: TRBJ1-6
CDR3 DNA: TGTGCCAGCAGCTCCGGGTTCACAGGGGGGAATTCACCCCTCCACTTT
CDR3 protein: CASSSGFTGGNSPLHF

clone size: .
D gene: .
V gene: TRBV5-1
J gene: TRBJ1-1
CDR3 DNA: TGCGCCAGCAGAACCACCCAAAAAGGGGGTGAAGCTTTCTTT
CDR3 protein: CASRTTQKGGEAFF

clone size: .
D gene: TRBD2
V gene: TRBV19
J gene: TRBJ2-5
CDR3 DNA: TGTGCCAGTAGTCTGAACCCTCCCGGGGGGTGGGGAGAGACCCAGTACTTC
CDR3 protein: CASSLNPPGGWGETQYF

clone size: .
D gene: .
V gene: TRBV19
J gene: TRBJ1-6
CDR3 DNA: TGTGCCAGTAGTCTGGGGGCAATCAACTCACCCCTCCACTTT
CDR3 protein: CASSLGAINSPLHF

clone size: .
D gene: .
V gene: TRBV3-1/TRBV3-2
J gene: TRBJ1-3
CDR3 DNA: TGTGCCAGCAGCCCCCTCGGGTCGGGAAACACCATATATTTT
CDR3 protein: CASSPLGSGNTIYF

clone size: .
D gene: .
V gene: TRBV18
J gene: TRBJ2-1
CDR3 DNA: TGTGCCAGCTCACCACAAGAGATAAATGAGCAGTTCTTC
CDR3 protein: CASSPQEINEQFF

clone size: .
D gene: .
V gene: TRBV28
J gene: TRBJ2-4
CDR3 DNA: TGTGCCAGCAGTTTAGGTAGGGGATCGAACATTCAGTACTTC
CDR3 protein: CASSLGRGSNIQYF

clone size: .
D gene: .
V gene: TRBV6-5
J gene: TRBJ1-5
CDR3 DNA: TGTGCCAGCAGTAACGGGGAGGAAGGCAATCAGCCCCAGCATTTT
CDR3 protein: CASSNGEEGNQPQHF

clone size: .
D gene: .
V gene: TRBV6-5
J gene: TRBJ1-2
CDR3 DNA: TGTGCCAGCAGTTACTCGGGCAGCAACTATGGCTACACCTTC
CDR3 protein: CASSYSGSNYGYTF

clone size: once
D gene: .
V gene: TRBV29-1
J gene: TRBJ1-2
CDR3 DNA: TGCAGCGTTGAAGGCCAGGGGAGCTATGGCTACACCTTC
CDR3 protein: CSVEGQGSYGYTF

clone size: .
D gene: .
V gene: TRBV5-6
J gene: TRBJ1-2
CDR3 DNA: TGTGCCAGCAGCTTGGTCGGGTCTAACTATGGCTACACCTTC
CDR3 protein: CASSLVGSNYGYTF

clone size: .
D gene: .
V gene: TRBV12-3/TRBV12-4
J gene: TRBJ1-1
CDR3 DNA: TGTGCCAGCAGTCCCAGGGAGGACACTGAAGCTTTCTTT
CDR3 protein: CASSPREDTEAFF

clone size: .
D gene: .
V gene: TRBV5-3
J gene: TRBJ1-5
CDR3 DNA: TGTGCCAGAAGCTTGTCCAGGGGCTGGCGCAATCAGCCCCAGCATTTT
CDR3 protein: CARSLSRGWRNQPQHF

clone size: .
D gene: .
V gene: TRBV9
J gene: TRBJ2-7
CDR3 DNA: TGTGCCAGCAGCGTTGGGGGCCTAGGGGCTGGCGAGCAGTACTTC
CDR3 protein: CASSVGGLGAGEQYF

clone size: few
D gene: .
V gene: TRBV19
J gene: TRBJ2-7
CDR3 DNA: TGTGCCAGTAGTATTGAGGCCGAGCAGTACTTC
CDR3 protein: CASSIEAEQYF

clone size: .
D gene: TRBD1
V gene: TRBV6-5
J gene: TRBJ1-6
CDR3 DNA: TGTGCCAGCAGTTCTTACCCGGGACAGGGTAATTCACCCCTCCACTTT
CDR3 protein: CASSSYPGQGNSPLHF